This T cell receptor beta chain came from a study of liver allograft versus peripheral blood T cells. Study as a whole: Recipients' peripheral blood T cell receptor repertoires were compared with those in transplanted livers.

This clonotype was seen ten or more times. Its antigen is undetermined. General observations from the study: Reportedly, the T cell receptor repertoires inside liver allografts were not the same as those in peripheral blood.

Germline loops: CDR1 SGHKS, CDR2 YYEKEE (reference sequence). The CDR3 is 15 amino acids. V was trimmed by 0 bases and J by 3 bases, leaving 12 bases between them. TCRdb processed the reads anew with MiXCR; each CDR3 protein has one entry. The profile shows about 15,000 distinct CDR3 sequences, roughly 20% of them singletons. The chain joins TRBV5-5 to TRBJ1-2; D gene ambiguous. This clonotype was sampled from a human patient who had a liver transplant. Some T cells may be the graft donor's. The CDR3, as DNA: TGTGCCAGCAGCTTGGGGGATCTTAACCACTATGGCTACACCTTC. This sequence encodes CASSLGDLNHYGYTF.